This entry concerns a single T cell receptor (beta chain). This sample was included in a study of blood T cell repertoires in COVID-19. About the research overall: Samples representing acute and convalescent COVID-19 were sourced from the United States, Italy and Spain. PBMCs, B-cell-depleted T cells, or T cells were the source of the cDNA or gDNA that made up the material.

Sequencing was performed with immunoSEQ multiplex PCR; in TCRdb, only in-frame clones are kept and a portion is missing. Here the sample spans 80,000 to 100,000 clones, 80% to 85% being singletons. V was pared by 3 bases and J by 4 bases, with 6 bases of the junction left unmatched. Germline V gives CDR1 SGHTA, CDR2 FQGNSA. The CDR3 has 15 amino acids. This receptor was taken from an elderly woman with active or convalescent COVID-19. This sequence joins TRBV7-2 and TRBJ1-2, with 9 bases lining up with TRBD1. Sequences were obtained from peripheral blood. The CDR3, as DNA: TGTGCCAGCAGCTTGGGGGACAGGGCGCTCTATGGCTACACCTTC. The encoded protein is CASSLGDRALYGYTF.